Many counts were recorded for the clone carrying this T cell receptor (beta chain). Its antigen is unknown. Excluded: other autoimmune disease, uncontrolled infection, pregnancy or lactation. RNA transcripts were the source from which TCR beta CDR3 regions were amplified. First-round RT-PCR employed HTBI primers, with a second-round multiplex PCR after it. A single record per CDR3 protein comes from TCRdb applying MiXCR to the multiplex PCR reads. The table lists 400,000 to 450,000 distinct CDR3 sequences, about 21% of them singletons. These data originate in a study of Graves' ophthalmopathy and Graves' hyperthyroidism. Study-wide context: At the time of initial diagnosis and before any treatment, peripheral blood was collected.

Whole-study results and caveats: The majority of expanded thyroid clonotypes above 0.001 frequency also occurred in blood. In separating ophthalmopathy from stable hyperthyroidism, a 13-signature model achieved nearly 90% sensitivity and around 80% specificity.

Germline CDR1 SGHAT, CDR2 FQNNGV. CDR3 length: 16 residues. The germline V and J ends were trimmed by 5 bases and 3 bases, with 20 bases remaining between them. This chain joins TRBV11-2 and TRBJ2-7; the D gene could be TRBD1 or TRBD2 (5 bases each). What was sequenced was peripheral blood. The receptor was isolated from a young woman with stable Graves' hyperthyroidism. CDR3 region: CASSPGPPRVRYEQYF. CDR3 sequence (DNA): TGTGCCAGCAGCCCGGGACCCCCCCGTGTCCGCTACGAGCAGTACTTC.